This TCR beta chain is drawn from a study of CD8 T cells in ankylosing spondylitis. General study results and limits: Blood of patients with ankylosing spondylitis appeared to be characterized by a TCR beta motif of about eight highly homologous variants.

The length of the CDR3 is 17 residues. The junction had 14 bases not matched to a gene; V was cut back by 5 bases and J by 4 bases. In germline, CDR1 is SGHNT, CDR2 YENEEA. One entry per CDR3 protein results from TCRdb running MiXCR on the 5' RACE reads. The table includes fewer than 200,000 distinct CDR3 sequences, around 16% detected once. The table lists this clonotype with a few counts. Antigen specificity is unknown. The rearrangement joins TRBV11-3 to TRBJ1-1; 9 positions match TRBD1. The clonotype originates from a male donor with ankylosing spondylitis or in good health (not recorded which). Sequencing input: blood, either unsorted or a sorted T cell fraction (not recorded which). CDR3: CASSAGQGRSSGTEAFF. Here the CDR3 DNA reads TGTGCCAGCAGCGCCGGACAGGGGAGAAGCAGCGGCACTGAAGCTTTCTTT.